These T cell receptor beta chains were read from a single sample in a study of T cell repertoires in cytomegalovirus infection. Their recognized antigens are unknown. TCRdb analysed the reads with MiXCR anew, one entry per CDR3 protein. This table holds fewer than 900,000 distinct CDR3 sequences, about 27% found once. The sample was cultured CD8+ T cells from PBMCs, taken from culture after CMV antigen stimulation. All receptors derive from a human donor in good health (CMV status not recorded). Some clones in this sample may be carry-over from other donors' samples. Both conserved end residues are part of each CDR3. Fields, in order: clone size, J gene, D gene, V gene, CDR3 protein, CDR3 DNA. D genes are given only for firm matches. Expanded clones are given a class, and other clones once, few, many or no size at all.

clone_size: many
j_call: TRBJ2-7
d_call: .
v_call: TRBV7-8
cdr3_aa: CASSLEGFEQYF
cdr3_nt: TGTGCCAGCAGCTTAGAAGGGTTCGAGCAGTACTTC

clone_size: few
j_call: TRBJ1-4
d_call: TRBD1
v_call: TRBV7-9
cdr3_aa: CASSSRQGSDEKLFF
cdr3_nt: TGTGCCAGCAGCTCCAGACAGGGGTCAGATGAAAAACTGTTTTTT

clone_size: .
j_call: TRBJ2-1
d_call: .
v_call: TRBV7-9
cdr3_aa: CASPLPKGVQFF
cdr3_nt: TGTGCCAGCCCTCTACCAAAGGGGGTTCAGTTCTTC

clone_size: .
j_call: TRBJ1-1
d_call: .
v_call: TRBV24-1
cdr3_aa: CATSDLRGNTEAFF
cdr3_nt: TGTGCCACCAGTGATTTGAGGGGGAACACTGAAGCTTTCTTT

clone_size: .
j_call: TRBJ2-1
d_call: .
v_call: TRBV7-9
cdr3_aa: CASSLTQVVSDEQFF
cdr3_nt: TGTGCCAGCAGCTTAACCCAGGTAGTTAGCGATGAGCAGTTCTTC

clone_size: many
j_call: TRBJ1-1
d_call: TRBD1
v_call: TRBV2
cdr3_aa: CASSEQGVDLNTEAFF
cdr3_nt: TGTGCCAGCAGTGAACAGGGGGTCGATCTAAACACTGAAGCTTTCTTT

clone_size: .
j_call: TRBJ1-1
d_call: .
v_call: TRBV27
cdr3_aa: CASSPWEGLNTEAFF
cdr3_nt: TGTGCCAGCAGTCCTTGGGAGGGGCTGAACACTGAAGCTTTCTTT

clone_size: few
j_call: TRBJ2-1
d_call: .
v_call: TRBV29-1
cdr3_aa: CSVEGAGRFSYNEQFF
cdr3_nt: TGCAGCGTTGAAGGTGCGGGGAGATTCTCCTACAATGAGCAGTTCTTC

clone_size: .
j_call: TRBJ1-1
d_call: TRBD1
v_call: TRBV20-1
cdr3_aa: CSARDFNQGEENTEAFF
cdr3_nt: TGCAGTGCTAGAGATTTTAATCAGGGGGAGGAGAACACTGAAGCTTTCTTT

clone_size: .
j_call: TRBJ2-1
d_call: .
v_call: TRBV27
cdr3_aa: CASSYRRAASGNEQFF
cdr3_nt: TGTGCCAGCAGTTACAGACGCGCAGCCTCCGGGAATGAGCAGTTCTTC

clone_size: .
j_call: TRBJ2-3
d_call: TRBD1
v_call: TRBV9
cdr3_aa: CASSPWGDRVTDTQYF
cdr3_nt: TGTGCCAGCAGCCCGTGGGGGGACAGGGTTACAGATACGCAGTATTTT

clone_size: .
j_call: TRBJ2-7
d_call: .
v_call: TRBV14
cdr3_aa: CASSQERGSRGEQYF
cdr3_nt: TGTGCCAGCAGCCAAGAGCGGGGCTCCAGAGGCGAGCAGTACTTC

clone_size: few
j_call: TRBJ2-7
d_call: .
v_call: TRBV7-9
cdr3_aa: CASTGSTYEQYF
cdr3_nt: TGTGCCAGCACCGGGAGTACCTACGAGCAGTACTTC

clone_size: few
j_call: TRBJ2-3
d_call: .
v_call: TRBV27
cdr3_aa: CASSPRGRITDTQYF
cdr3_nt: TGTGCCAGCAGTCCCCGGGGGAGAATCACAGATACGCAGTATTTT

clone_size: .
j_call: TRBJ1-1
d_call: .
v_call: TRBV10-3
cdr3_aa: CALQDGLGEAFF
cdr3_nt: TGTGCCCTTCAGGACGGTTTAGGTGAAGCTTTCTTT

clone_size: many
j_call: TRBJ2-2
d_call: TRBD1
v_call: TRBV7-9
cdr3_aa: CASREPDRGNTGELFF
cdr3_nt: TGTGCCAGCAGGGAGCCGGACAGGGGAAACACCGGGGAGCTGTTTTTT

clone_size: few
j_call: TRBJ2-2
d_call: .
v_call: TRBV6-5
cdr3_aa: CASSPGTGAVGTGELFF
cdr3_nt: TGTGCCAGCAGTCCGGGTACGGGGGCGGTCGGCACCGGGGAGCTGTTTTTT

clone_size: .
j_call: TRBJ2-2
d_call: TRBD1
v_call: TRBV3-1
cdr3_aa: CASGQGVSCTGELFF
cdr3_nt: TGTGCCAGCGGACAGGGGGTTTCATGCACCGGGGAGCTGTTTTTT

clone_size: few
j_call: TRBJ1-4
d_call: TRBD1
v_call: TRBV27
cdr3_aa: CASSLYAGGGTNEKLFF
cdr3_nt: TGTGCCAGCAGTTTATATGCAGGGGGAGGTACTAATGAAAAACTGTTTTTT

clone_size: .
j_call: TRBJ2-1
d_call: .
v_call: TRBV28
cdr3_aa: CASSPPRGARYNEQFF
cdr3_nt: TGTGCCAGCAGCCCCCCGAGGGGGGCAAGGTACAATGAGCAGTTCTTC

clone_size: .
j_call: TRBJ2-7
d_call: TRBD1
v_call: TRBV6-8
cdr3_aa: CASSEHPGQANYEQYF
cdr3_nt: TGTGCCAGCAGCGAACACCCCGGACAGGCCAACTACGAGCAGTACTTC

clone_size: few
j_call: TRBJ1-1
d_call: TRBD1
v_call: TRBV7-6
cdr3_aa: CASSQRRGQYVNTEAFF
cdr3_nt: TGTGCCAGCAGCCAGCGGAGGGGACAGTACGTGAACACTGAAGCTTTCTTT

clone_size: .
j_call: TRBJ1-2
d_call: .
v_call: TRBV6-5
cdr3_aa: CASSYLTPQGASGYGYTF
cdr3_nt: TGTGCCAGCAGCTATCTCACCCCACAGGGCGCGTCGGGCTATGGCTACACCTTC

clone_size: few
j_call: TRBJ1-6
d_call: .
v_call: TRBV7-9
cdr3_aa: CASRADSSGFNSPLHF
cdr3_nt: TGTGCCAGCAGGGCGGACAGTTCAGGGTTTAATTCACCCCTCCACTTT

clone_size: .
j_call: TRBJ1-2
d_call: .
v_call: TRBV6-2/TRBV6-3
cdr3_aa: CASSYETDEIVYGYTF
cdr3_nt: TGTGCCAGCAGTTACGAAACGGATGAGATAGTCTATGGCTACACCTTC

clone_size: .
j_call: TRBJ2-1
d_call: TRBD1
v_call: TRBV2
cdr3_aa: CASSSDRGIYNEQFF
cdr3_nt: TGTGCCAGCAGTTCCGACAGGGGGATTTACAATGAGCAGTTCTTC

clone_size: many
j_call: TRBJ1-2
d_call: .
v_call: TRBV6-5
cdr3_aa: CASSTNYGYTF
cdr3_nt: TGTGCCAGCAGTACAAACTATGGCTACACCTTC

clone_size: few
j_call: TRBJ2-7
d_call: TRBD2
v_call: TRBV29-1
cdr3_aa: CSVRLAGASYEQYF
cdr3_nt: TGCAGCGTTCGCCTAGCGGGAGCTTCCTACGAGCAGTACTTC

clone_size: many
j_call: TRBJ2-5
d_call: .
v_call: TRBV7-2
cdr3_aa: CASRTMRTSREETQYF
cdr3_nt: TGTGCCAGCAGAACCATGAGGACTTCGCGGGAAGAGACCCAGTACTTC

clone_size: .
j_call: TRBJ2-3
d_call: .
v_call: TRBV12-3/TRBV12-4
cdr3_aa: CASSPKPGGPTDTQYF
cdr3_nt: TGTGCCAGCAGTCCTAAGCCCGGGGGACCAACAGATACGCAGTATTTT

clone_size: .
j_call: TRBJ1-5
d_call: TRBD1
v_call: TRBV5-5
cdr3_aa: CASSPDRDDDNQPQHF
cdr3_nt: TGTGCCAGCAGCCCTGACAGGGACGATGACAATCAGCCCCAGCATTTT

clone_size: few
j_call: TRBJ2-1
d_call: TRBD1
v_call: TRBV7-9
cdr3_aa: CASSLADRVSYNEQFF
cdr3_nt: TGTGCCAGCAGCTTAGCGGACAGGGTCTCCTACAATGAGCAGTTCTTC

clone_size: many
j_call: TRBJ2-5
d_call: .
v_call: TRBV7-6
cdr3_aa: CASSPLVTAVGETQYF
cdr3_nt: TGTGCCAGCAGCCCCCTAGTTACAGCGGTGGGAGAGACCCAGTACTTC

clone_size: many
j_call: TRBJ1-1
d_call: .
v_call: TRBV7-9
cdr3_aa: CASSSRKGANTEAFF
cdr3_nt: TGTGCCAGCAGCTCCCGGAAAGGGGCGAACACTGAAGCTTTCTTT

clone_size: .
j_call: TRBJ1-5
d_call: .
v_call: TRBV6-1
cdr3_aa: CASSEIPGPQPQHF
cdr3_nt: TGTGCCAGCAGTGAGATCCCCGGACCTCAGCCCCAGCATTTT

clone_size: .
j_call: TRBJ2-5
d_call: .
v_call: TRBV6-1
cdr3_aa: CASSELAGAVAETQYF
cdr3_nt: TGTGCCAGCAGTGAACTGGCCGGGGCAGTCGCCGAGACCCAGTACTTC

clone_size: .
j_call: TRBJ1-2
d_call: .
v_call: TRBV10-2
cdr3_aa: CASLQTFGGYTF
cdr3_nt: TGCGCCAGCCTGCAGACCTTCGGGGGCTACACCTTC

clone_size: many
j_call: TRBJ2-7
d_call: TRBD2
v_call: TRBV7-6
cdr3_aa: CASSGVGRRGGNYEQYF
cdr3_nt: TGTGCCAGCAGCGGAGTAGGAAGGCGGGGGGGAAACTACGAGCAGTACTTC

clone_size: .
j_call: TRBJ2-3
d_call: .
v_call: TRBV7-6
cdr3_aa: CASSLDEGTDTQYF
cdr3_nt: TGTGCCAGCAGCTTAGATGAGGGGACAGATACGCAGTATTTT

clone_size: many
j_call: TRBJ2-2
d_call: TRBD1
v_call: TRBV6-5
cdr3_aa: CASSYRTGSTGELFF
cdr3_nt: TGTGCCAGCAGTTACCGGACAGGGAGCACCGGGGAGCTGTTTTTT

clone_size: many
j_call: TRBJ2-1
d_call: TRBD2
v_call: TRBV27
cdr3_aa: CASSPGLAGYNEQFF
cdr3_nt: TGTGCCAGCAGCCCCGGACTAGCGGGTTACAATGAGCAGTTCTTC

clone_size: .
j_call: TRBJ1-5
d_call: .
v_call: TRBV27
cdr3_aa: CASSLSRSTASNQPQHF
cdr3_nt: TGTGCCAGCAGTTTATCGAGAAGTACAGCCAGCAATCAGCCCCAGCATTTT

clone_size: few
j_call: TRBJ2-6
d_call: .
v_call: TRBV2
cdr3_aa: CASSEWLSGANVLTF
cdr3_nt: TGTGCCAGCAGTGAGTGGCTCTCTGGGGCCAACGTCCTGACTTTC

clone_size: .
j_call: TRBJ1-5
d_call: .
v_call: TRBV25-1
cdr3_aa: CASSTLGGSSNQPQHF
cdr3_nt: TGTGCCAGCAGTACCCTCGGGGGAAGTAGCAATCAGCCCCAGCATTTT

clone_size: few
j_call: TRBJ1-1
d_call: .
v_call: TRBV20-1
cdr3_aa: CSARDLGGESEAFF
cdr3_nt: TGCAGTGCTAGAGATCTGGGGGGAGAGAGCGAAGCTTTCTTT

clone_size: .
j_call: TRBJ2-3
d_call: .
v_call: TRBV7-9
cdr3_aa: CASSRTTADTQYF
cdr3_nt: TGTGCCAGCAGCCGGACTACCGCAGATACGCAGTATTTT

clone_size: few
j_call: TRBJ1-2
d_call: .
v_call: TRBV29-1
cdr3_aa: CSVEDSGYGYTF
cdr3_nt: TGCAGCGTTGAAGACTCGGGCTATGGCTACACCTTC

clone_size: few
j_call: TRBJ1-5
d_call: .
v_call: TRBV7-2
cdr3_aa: CASSLEPTAFGEPQHF
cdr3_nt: TGTGCCAGCAGCTTAGAGCCGACGGCCTTTGGGGAGCCCCAGCATTTT

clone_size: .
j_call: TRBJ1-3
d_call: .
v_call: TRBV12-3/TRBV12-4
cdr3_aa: CASSGTSLSSGNTIYF
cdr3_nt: TGTGCCAGCAGCGGGACATCTCTAAGCTCTGGAAACACCATATATTTT